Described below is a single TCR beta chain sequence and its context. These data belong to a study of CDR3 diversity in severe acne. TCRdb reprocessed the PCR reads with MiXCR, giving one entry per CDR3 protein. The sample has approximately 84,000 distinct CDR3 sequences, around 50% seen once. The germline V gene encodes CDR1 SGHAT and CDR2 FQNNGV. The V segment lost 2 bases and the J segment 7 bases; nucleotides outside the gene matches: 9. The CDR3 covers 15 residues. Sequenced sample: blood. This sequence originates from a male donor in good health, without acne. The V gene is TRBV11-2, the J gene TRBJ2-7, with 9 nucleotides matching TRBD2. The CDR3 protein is CASSLFAGGPREQYF. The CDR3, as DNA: TGTGCCAGCAGCTTATTTGCGGGAGGGCCCAGAGAGCAGTACTTC.